This T cell receptor beta chain originates from a study of T cells in tuberculosis. About the research overall: This South African cohort compared adolescents with or without latent tuberculosis against adults with active tuberculosis.

Each clinical donor contributed on average around 100,000 T cells from unsorted cryopreserved PBMC. This CDR3 has 16 residues. CDR1 is SGHRS and CDR2 is YFSETQ in the germline V gene. Trimming at V came to 2 bases and at J to 1 base, leaving 5 bases not matched to a gene. Study-level findings and limits: Smaller alpha distances in active tuberculosis partly reflected shorter CDR3-alpha lengths.

Here immunoSEQ multiplex PCR was the method, and the copy in TCRdb shows in-frame clones only, minus some. The sample includes some 25,000 clones, 95% of them seen just once. On this clone: The antigen remains undetermined.

The source of this sequence is a donor under 30 with latent tuberculosis or without tuberculosis infection. Material: PBMCs. V gene TRBV5-1 combines with J gene TRBJ2-3, with TRBD2 identical over 9 bases. In DNA form, the CDR3 reads TGCGCCAGCAGCTTAGCAGAGCGGGGGGGCACAGATACGCAGTATTTT. It translates to CASSLAERGGTDTQYF. Full variable domain (outside the CDR3, taken from reference TRBV5-1 and TRBJ2-3): KAGVTQTPRYLIKTRGQQVTLSCSPISGHRSVSWYQQTPGQGLQFLFEYFSETQRNKGNFPGRFSGRQFSNSRSEMNVSTLELGDSALYLCASSLAERGGTDTQYFGPGTRLTVL.